This T cell receptor beta chain is from a study of blood T cells in healthy people across ages. Each sample had at least 6.5 million PBMCs isolated. Primers used in a second PCR of roughly 6 to 12 cycles were a sample-barcoded 5' primer and a J-beta primer mix. One entry per CDR3 protein results from TCRdb running MiXCR on the 5' RACE reads. The data show about 1.8 million distinct CDR3 sequences, with just under 50% seen just once and approximately 2.1% held by the top ten. Germline CDR1 SGHRS, CDR2 YFSETQ. The CDR3 runs 15 residues. Trimming removed 4 bases from V and 2 bases from J; junction bases left unmatched: 6.

Specimen: blood. The chain joins TRBV5-1 to TRBJ2-3; 8 nucleotides align to TRBD2. The receptor's source is a woman aged 40-49 years in good health. For the CDR3, the DNA is TGCGCCAGCAGCCCTACGGGACTAGACACAGATACGCAGTATTTT. This gives the protein CASSPTGLDTDTQYF.